This T cell receptor beta chain appears in the sequencing data of a study of radiotherapy plus CTLA-4 blockade in lung cancer. Overall study: Patients showed objective responses in 15% to 20% of cases and disease control in roughly 30%.

Overall study results and limits: Tumor-origin TCR clones grew in blood after radiotherapy plus ipilimumab.

TCRdb's table, derived via immunoSEQ multiplex PCR, lists solely in-frame clones and lacks some. Of fewer than 65,000 clones listed, 60% to 80% are singletons. Concerning this clone itself: The target antigen is unknown.

The germline V gene encodes CDR1 SGDLS and CDR2 YYNGEE. The CDR3 spans 17 residues. The trim removed 3 bases at V and 6 bases at J, leaving 7 bases unmatched. The sample was peripheral blood, taken from a patient treated with radiotherapy plus ipilimumab. The receptor's source is a human donor with non-small cell lung cancer whose response to radiotherapy plus ipilimumab could not be evaluated. J is TRBJ2-1 and V is TRBV9; 15 bases line up with TRBD2. The CDR3 reads CASSAPGLAGGSNEQFF. As DNA, the CDR3 is TGTGCCAGCAGCGCCCCGGGACTAGCGGGAGGATCCAATGAGCAGTTCTTC.